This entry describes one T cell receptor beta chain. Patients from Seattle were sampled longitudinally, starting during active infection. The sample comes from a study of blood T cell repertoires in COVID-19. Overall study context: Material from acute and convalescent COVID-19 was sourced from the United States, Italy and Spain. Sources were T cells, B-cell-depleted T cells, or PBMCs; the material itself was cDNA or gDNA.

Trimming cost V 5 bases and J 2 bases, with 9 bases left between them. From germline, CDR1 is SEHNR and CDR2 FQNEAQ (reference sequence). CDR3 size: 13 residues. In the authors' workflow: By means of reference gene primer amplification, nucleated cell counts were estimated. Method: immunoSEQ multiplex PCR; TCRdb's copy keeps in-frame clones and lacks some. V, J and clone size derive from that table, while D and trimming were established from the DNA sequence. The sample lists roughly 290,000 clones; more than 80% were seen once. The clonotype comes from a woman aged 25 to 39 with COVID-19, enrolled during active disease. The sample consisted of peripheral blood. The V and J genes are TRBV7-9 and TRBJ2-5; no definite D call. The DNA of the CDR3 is TGTGCCAGCAGCCCCGGGTATCAAGAGACCCAGTACTTC. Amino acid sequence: CASSPGYQETQYF.